This T cell receptor beta chain was sequenced for a study of cytomegalovirus exposure and HLA in healthy donors. 13 Jbeta primers and 60 Vbeta primers were used for the PCR. The assay was immunoSEQ multiplex PCR, and TCRdb's table has in-frame clones only and misses some. The sample has 150,000 to 200,000 clones, around 86% seen once; the top ten hold more than 1.5%. In regard to this clone: The target antigen is unknown.

Trimming took off 2 bases at V and 1 base at J, with 9 bases between the two ends. This CDR3 spans 15 amino acids. Germline CDR1 MNHNS, CDR2 SASEGT. Study-level findings and limits: A few CMV-associated chains proved CMV antigen-specific in vitro.

The V gene is TRBV6-1, the J gene TRBJ1-5; D is unresolved. Material: PBMCs. The sequence was collected from a woman between 18 and 29 years old in good health and CMV-seronegative. The CDR3 region has the DNA TGTGCCAGCAGTGAAAATGACGGGAGCAATCAGCCCCAGCATTTT. This gives the protein CASSENDGSNQPQHF.